This T cell receptor beta chain is from a study of shared clonotypes between healthy human individuals. Overall study context: Per donor, three plates held CD4 naive cells, three held CD4 memory, two held CD8 naive and one held CD8 memory.

Method: immunoSEQ multiplex PCR; TCRdb's copy keeps in-frame clones and lacks some. This table has over a million clones, about 84% appearing once. This receptor was taken from a man younger than 30 in good health. Some clones in this sample may be carry-over from other donors' samples. The sequencing sample was made of memory CD4+ T cells from PBMCs. Subset defined: CD45RA-negative fraction.

Written as DNA, the CDR3 is TGTGCCAGCAGTGCCCCGACGATGCCCACCTACAATGAGCAGTTCTTC. Translating gives CASSAPTMPTYNEQFF. V is TRBV28 and J is TRBJ2-1; D gene uncertain. Per germline, CDR1 MDHEN and CDR2 SYDVKM. The germline V and J ends were trimmed by 5 bases and 2 bases, with 16 bases remaining between them. There are 16 residues in the CDR3.